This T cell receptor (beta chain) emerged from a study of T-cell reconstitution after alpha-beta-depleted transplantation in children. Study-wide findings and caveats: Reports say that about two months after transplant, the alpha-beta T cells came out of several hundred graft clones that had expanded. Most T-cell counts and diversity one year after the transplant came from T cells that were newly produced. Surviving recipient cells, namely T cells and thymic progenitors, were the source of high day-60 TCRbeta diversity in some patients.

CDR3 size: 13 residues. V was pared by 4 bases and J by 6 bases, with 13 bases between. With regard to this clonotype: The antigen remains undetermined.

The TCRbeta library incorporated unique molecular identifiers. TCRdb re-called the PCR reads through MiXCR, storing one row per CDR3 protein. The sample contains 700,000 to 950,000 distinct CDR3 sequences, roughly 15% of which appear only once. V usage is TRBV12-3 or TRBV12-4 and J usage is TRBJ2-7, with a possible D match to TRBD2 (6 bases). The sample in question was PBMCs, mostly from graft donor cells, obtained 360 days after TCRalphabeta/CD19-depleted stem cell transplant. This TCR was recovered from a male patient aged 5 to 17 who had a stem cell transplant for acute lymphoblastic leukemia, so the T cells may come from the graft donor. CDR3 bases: TGTGCCAGCAGTTCCATATCTAGCGTCGAGCAGTACTTC. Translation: CASSSISSVEQYF.